This T cell receptor beta chain was identified during a study of blood T cell repertoires in COVID-19. Study at large: Samples of COVID-19 (acute and convalescent) were obtained from the United States, Italy and Spain. The analysed material was cDNA or gDNA that came from T cells, B-cell-depleted T cells, or PBMCs.

The data were produced by immunoSEQ multiplex PCR, yet TCRdb's version contains in-frame clones alone and is incomplete. The sample comprises roughly 400,000 clones, over 75% of which are singletons, and 1.4% to 1.5% rests with the top ten. The ends lost 0 bases at V and 2 bases at J; junction bases unmatched: 4. There are 17 residues in the CDR3. Germline CDR1 LGHNA, CDR2 YNFKEQ. In the 2 weeks before study entry, exposed participants met a COVID-19 case, which was PCR-confirmed or clinician-diagnosed. Input material: PBMCs or T cells enriched from blood (not recorded which). This TCR came from a woman in her late teens or twenties who had been exposed to COVID-19. This chain connects TRBV4-2 to TRBJ2-7; 13 positions match TRBD2. The CDR3 reads CASSQDGTSGTPYEQYF. The CDR3 region has the DNA TGTGCCAGCAGCCAAGATGGGACTAGCGGGACTCCCTACGAGCAGTACTTC.